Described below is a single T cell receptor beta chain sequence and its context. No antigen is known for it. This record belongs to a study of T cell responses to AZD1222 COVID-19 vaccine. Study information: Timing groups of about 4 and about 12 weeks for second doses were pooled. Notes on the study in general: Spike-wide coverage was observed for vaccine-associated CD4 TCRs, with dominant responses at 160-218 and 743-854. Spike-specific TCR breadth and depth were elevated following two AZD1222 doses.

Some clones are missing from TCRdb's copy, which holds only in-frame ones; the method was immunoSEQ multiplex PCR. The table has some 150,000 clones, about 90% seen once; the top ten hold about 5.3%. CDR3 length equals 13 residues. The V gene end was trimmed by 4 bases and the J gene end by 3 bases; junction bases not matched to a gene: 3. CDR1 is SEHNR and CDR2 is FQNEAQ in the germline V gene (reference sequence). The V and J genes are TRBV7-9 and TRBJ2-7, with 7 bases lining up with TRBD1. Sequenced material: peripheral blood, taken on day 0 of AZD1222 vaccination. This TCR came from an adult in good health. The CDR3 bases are TGTGCCAGCAGCTACAGACAGGGCTACGAGCAGTACTTC. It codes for CASSYRQGYEQYF.